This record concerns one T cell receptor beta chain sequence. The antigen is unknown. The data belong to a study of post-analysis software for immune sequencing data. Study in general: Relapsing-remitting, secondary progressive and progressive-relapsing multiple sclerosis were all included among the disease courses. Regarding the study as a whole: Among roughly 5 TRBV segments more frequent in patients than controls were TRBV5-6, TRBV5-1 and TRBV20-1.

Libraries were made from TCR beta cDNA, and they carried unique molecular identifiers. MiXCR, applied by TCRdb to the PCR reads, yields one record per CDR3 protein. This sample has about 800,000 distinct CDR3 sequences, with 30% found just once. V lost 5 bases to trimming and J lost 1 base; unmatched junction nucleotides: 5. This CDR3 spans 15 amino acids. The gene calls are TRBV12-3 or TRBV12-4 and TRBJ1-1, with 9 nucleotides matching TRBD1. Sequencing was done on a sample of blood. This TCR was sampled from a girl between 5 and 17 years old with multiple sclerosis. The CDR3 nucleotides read TGTGCCAGCAGTCCACAGGGGGCGCGGAACACTGAAGCTTTCTTT. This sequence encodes CASSPQGARNTEAFF.